Shown below are 27 T cell receptor beta chains from a single sample sequenced in a study of T cell responses to AZD1222 COVID-19 vaccine. Libraries were prepared by immunoSEQ multiplex PCR; TCRdb keeps only in-frame clonotypes and omits some of them. This sample has tens of thousands of clones, with about 87% found just once. The source material was peripheral blood, sampled 28 days after the second dose of the MenACWY control vaccine. These receptors all come from an adult who received the MenACWY meningococcal vaccine as a control.

The gene calls are TRBV5-4 and TRBJ2-3; D call uncertain. CDR1 and CDR2 from the germline V gene are SGHNT and YYREEE (reference sequence). The CDR3 length is 15 residues. With 2 bases removed from V and 1 base from J, the gap between germline ends came to 11 bases. The CDR3 DNA follows: TGTGCCAGCAGCTTCGGACCCACGGGCACAGATACGCAGTATTTT. As protein: CASSFGPTGTDTQYF.

DNA for the CDR3: TGTGCCAGCTCGGGCGGGGGGGCTGGCAATCAGCCCCAGCATTTT. It codes for CASSGGGAGNQPQHF. The chain employs TRBV18 and TRBJ1-5; TRBD1 is a possible D gene (6 bases). The CDR3 loop spans 15 amino acids. With 6 bases removed from V and 2 bases from J, the gap between germline ends came to 14 bases. The germline gives CDR1 KGHSH, CDR2 LQKENI.

The V gene is TRBV4-2, the J gene TRBJ1-2; the D gene is possibly TRBD1 (5 bases). CDR3 length: 13 amino acids. Trimming left V 6 bases short and J 8 bases short, with 16 bases between. The germline V gene has CDR1 LGHNA and CDR2 YNFKEQ. The CDR3 region has the DNA TGTGCCAGCAGTCTCAAGGGACTGCGAGGCTACACCTTC. Translation gives CASSLKGLRGYTF.

This clone was detected once. The chain has TRBV7-3 and TRBJ1-2; 11 nucleotides line up with TRBD1. The V segment lost 4 bases and the J segment 6 bases; nucleotides outside the gene matches: 13. From germline, CDR1 is SGHTA and CDR2 FQGTGA. CDR3 length: 17 amino acids. The CDR3 region has the DNA TGTGCCAGCAGCTCACCTGGACAGGGGGCCCGAACTAATGGCTACACCTTC. It yields the protein CASSSPGQGARTNGYTF.

The rearrangement uses TRBV11-2 and TRBJ1-5, with D possibly TRBD1 on 5 matching bases. This CDR3 contains 16 residues. V lost 5 bases and J lost 1, with 15 bases in between. Per the germline V gene, CDR1 is SGHAT and CDR2 is FQNNGV. The CDR3 protein is CASSLRPGVSNQPQHF. The CDR3 DNA is TGTGCCAGCAGCCTACGGCCGGGGGTCAGCAATCAGCCCCAGCATTTT.

V is TRBV5-8 and J is TRBJ1-6; TRBD1 aligns across 7 bases. The V gene's germline CDR1 is SGHTS and CDR2 YDEGEE. The CDR3 totals 14 residues. J gave up 10 bases and V 4 bases, and 8 bases lay outside the gene matches. This CDR3 is CASSRRQGGSPLHF. Here the CDR3 DNA reads TGTGCCAGCAGCCGACGACAGGGAGGATCACCCCTCCACTTT.

V gene TRBV2 combines with J gene TRBJ2-7, with D possibly called TRBD1 or TRBD2 (5 bases each). V was clipped by 7 bases and J by 0 bases, with 7 bases between them. The germline V gene has CDR1 SNHLY and CDR2 FYNNEI. The CDR3 totals 12 residues. CDR3 protein: CASTGSSYEQYF. The CDR3 DNA reads TGTGCCAGCACAGGGAGCTCCTACGAGCAGTACTTC. The variable domain in full, completed from reference TRBV2 and TRBJ2-7, reads EPEVTQTPSHQVTQMGQEVILRCVPISNHLYFYWYRQILGQKVEFLVSFYNNEISEKSEIFDDQFSVERPDGSNFTLKIRSTKLEDSAMYFCASTGSSYEQYFGPGTRLTVT.

CDR3 nucleotide sequence: TGTGCCAGCAGCTTAGATCCGGGTTCCTACAATGAGCAGTTCTTC. As protein: CASSLDPGSYNEQFF. This rearrangement joins TRBV11-1 to TRBJ2-1; D not certain. The CDR3 is made up of 15 amino acids. Germline CDR1 is SGHAT and CDR2 is FQDESV (reference sequence). V lost 1 base and J 1 base, leaving 8 bases between the germline ends.

The rearrangement links TRBV21-1 to TRBJ2-3; TRBD2, the table's D call, was not compared with the DNA. TRBV21-1 is tagged as a pseudogene. There are 15 residues in the CDR3. Written as DNA, the CDR3 is TGTGCCAGCAGTCGGACTAGCGCCCGCACAGATACGCAGTATTTT. Translating gives CASSRTSARTDTQYF.

The J gene is TRBJ1-3, the V gene TRBV5-4; D unresolved. Between the trimmed V and J ends, which lost 1 base and 0 bases, there was a span of 8 bases. Germline lookup yields CDR1 SGHNT and CDR2 YYREEE (reference sequence). The CDR3 runs to 15 residues. This CDR3 is CASSLRTVSGNTIYF. As DNA, the CDR3 is TGTGCCAGCAGCTTGAGGACCGTCTCTGGAAACACCATATATTTT. Complete variable domain (other parts from reference TRBV5-4 and TRBJ1-3): ETGVTQSPTHLIKTRGQQVTLRCSSQSGHNTVSWYQQALGQGPQFIFQYYREEENGRGNFPPRFSGLQFPNYSSELNVNALELDDSALYLCASSLRTVSGNTIYFGEGSWLTVV.

This chain joins TRBV6-2 or TRBV6-3 and TRBJ2-3, with 10 bases identical to TRBD2. The V and J ends lost 0 bases and 4 bases, in that order; junction bases with no gene match: 4. Germline CDR1 MNHEY, CDR2 SVGEGT. The CDR3 runs to 16 residues. CDR3 loop: CASSYSIAGGADTQYF. The CDR3 DNA is TGTGCCAGCAGTTACTCGATAGCGGGGGGAGCAGATACGCAGTATTTT.

This clone was seen a few times. The chain links TRBV13 to TRBJ1-1; 8 nucleotides align to TRBD1. The CDR3 loop spans 20 amino acids. CDR1 is PRHDT and CDR2 is FYEKMQ in the germline V gene (reference sequence). V was pared by 1 base and J by 2 bases, with 18 bases of the junction left unmatched. The CDR3 here is CASSLDLGSGTGLGNTEAFF. For the CDR3, the DNA is TGTGCCAGCAGCTTAGATCTAGGGTCCGGGACAGGCCTTGGAAACACTGAAGCTTTCTTT.

J is TRBJ2-1 and V is TRBV9; TRBD2 aligns across 7 bases. The V segment lost 0 bases and the J segment 4 bases; nucleotides outside the gene matches: 4. CDR3 length: 15 amino acids. CDR1 is SGDLS, CDR2 YYNGEE, per germline. The CDR3 DNA reads as TGTGCCAGCAGCGTAGTCCCGCGGGAGTACAATGAGCAGTTCTTC. It codes for CASSVVPREYNEQFF.

J is TRBJ1-5 and V is TRBV19; D remains ambiguous. There are 10 residues in the CDR3. The germline gives CDR1 LNHDA, CDR2 SQIVND (reference sequence). V dropped 9 bases and J dropped 9 bases, with 9 bases sitting between them. This chain's CDR3 is CASLGPPQHF. The CDR3 coding sequence is TGTGCCAGCCTAGGGCCGCCCCAGCATTTT.

The gene calls are TRBV19 and TRBJ2-2; TRBD1 might be the D (6 bases). V gave up 10 bases and J gave up 1 base, with 13 bases separating them. This CDR3 has 14 residues. CDR1 LNHDA and CDR2 SQIVND come from the germline V gene (reference sequence). Here the CDR3 reads CATRTDLNTGELFF. CDR3 nucleotide sequence: TGTGCCACCCGGACAGACCTGAACACCGGGGAGCTGTTTTTT.

The chain has TRBV21-1 and TRBJ2-1. TRBV21-1 is a listed pseudogene. CDR3 length: 16 residues. CDR3: CASSKAPPDSYNEQFF. CDR3 coding DNA: TGTGCCAGCAGCAAAGCGCCACCCGACTCCTACAATGAGCAGTTCTTC.

This chain joins TRBV19 and TRBJ2-7; 7 bases map to TRBD2. Looked up from germline, CDR1 is LNHDA and CDR2 is SQIVND (reference sequence). There are 12 residues in the CDR3. J was trimmed by 7 bases and V by 5 bases; bases with no gene match: 5. The CDR3 DNA reads TGTGCCAGTAGTGCGACGGGGGGAGAGCAGTACTTC. Amino acids: CASSATGGEQYF. Filled out from reference TRBV19 and TRBJ2-7, the complete variable domain reads DGGITQSPKYLFRKEGQNVTLSCEQNLNHDAMYWYRQDPGQGLRLIYYSQIVNDFQKGDIAEGYSVSREKKESFPLTVTSAQKNPTAFYLCASSATGGEQYFGPGTRLTVT.

V is TRBV9 and J is TRBJ1-3, with D possibly TRBD1 on 6 matching bases. Trimming stripped 1 base from V and 8 bases from J, with 22 bases between. This CDR3 is 17 amino acids long. Germline values: CDR1 SGDLS, CDR2 YYNGEE. This CDR3 reads CASSVSGNTGSRDTIYF. The CDR3 nucleotides are TGTGCCAGCAGCGTAAGCGGAAATACAGGGAGTCGCGACACCATATATTTT.

V usage is TRBV24-1 and J usage is TRBJ2-5; D might be TRBD1 or TRBD2, each matching 5 bases. Per the germline V gene, CDR1 is KGHDR and CDR2 is SFDVKD. The CDR3 runs 13 residues. The germline V and J ends were trimmed by 2 bases and 3 bases, with 6 bases remaining between them. The CDR3 spells CATSDWGKETQYF. The DNA for the CDR3 is TGTGCCACCAGTGATTGGGGGAAAGAGACCCAGTACTTC.

V and J are TRBV6-4 and TRBJ2-2; 10 nucleotides match TRBD1. The CDR3 spans 16 residues. Losses at the gene ends were 2 bases for V and 4 bases for J; bases not matched to a gene: 4. The germline V gene has CDR1 MRHNA and CDR2 SNTAGT. In DNA form, the CDR3 reads TGTGCCAGCAGTGACGAGGGACAGGGGTCCACCGGGGAGCTGTTTTTT. Protein product: CASSDEGQGSTGELFF.

This rearrangement joins TRBV19 to TRBJ2-5; 8 bases are shared with TRBD1. The junction had 4 bases not matched to a gene; V was cut back by 4 bases and J by 6 bases. Germline V gene sequence: CDR1 LNHDA, CDR2 SQIVND (reference sequence). The CDR3 runs to 13 residues. The CDR3 loop reads CASSTQGAKTQYF. In DNA, the CDR3 is TGTGCCAGTAGTACCCAGGGGGCAAAGACCCAGTACTTC.

The CDR3 nucleotides are TGTGCCAGCAGTGAAGGGGTATCAGCGAGCTACGAGCAGTACTTC. This gives the protein CASSEGVSASYEQYF. This chain connects TRBV6-1 to TRBJ2-7; D uncertain. V lost 1 base and J 3 bases, leaving 13 bases between the germline ends. This CDR3 has 15 residues. Germline V CDR1 and CDR2: MNHNS, SASEGT.

The chain uses TRBV5-5 and TRBJ2-6; D may correspond to TRBD1 or TRBD2 (5 bases each). The CDR3 loop spans 17 amino acids. Trimming removed 2 bases from V and 0 bases from J, with 12 bases in between. Germline assignment: CDR1 SGHKS and CDR2 YYEKEE (reference sequence). For the CDR3, the DNA is TGTGCCAGCAGCTTAAGTCAGGGACGCTCTGGGGCCAACGTCCTGACTTTC. This sequence encodes CASSLSQGRSGANVLTF.

The chain carries TRBV6-6 and TRBJ1-1; tentative D call: TRBD1 (5 bases). The CDR3 has 14 residues. Per the germline V gene, CDR1 is MNHNY and CDR2 is SVGAGI (reference sequence). Trimming removed 6 bases at V and 1 base at J, with 12 bases between. CDR3 DNA sequence: TGTGCCAGCAGCCTTATGGGGGGGAACACTGAAGCTTTCTTT. Its protein is CASSLMGGNTEAFF.

In its sample, this clone was seen a few times. This chain connects TRBV4-2 to TRBJ1-5; D is ambiguous. V was shortened by 5 bases and J by 4 bases, with 12 bases between the two germline ends. The CDR3 contains 14 residues. Looked up from germline, CDR1 is LGHNA and CDR2 is YNFKEQ. CDR3 bases: TGTGCCAGCAGCACAGAAGAACCAAATCAGCCCCAGCATTTT. Protein: CASSTEEPNQPQHF.

The chain combines TRBV30 with TRBJ2-7; TRBD1 agrees at 11 bases. The CDR3 runs to 13 residues. Looked up from germline, CDR1 is GTSNPN and CDR2 is SVGIG (reference sequence). Trimming removed 4 bases from V and 5 bases from J; junction bases left unmatched: 4. The CDR3 protein is CAWMRDRGNEQYF. Here the CDR3 DNA reads TGTGCCTGGATGAGGGACAGGGGGAACGAGCAGTACTTC.

This rearrangement joins TRBV7-2 to TRBJ1-2; D is unclear. The V end was cut by 2 bases, the J end by 4 bases, with 14 bases between. The CDR3 is 15 amino acids. Germline V lookup: CDR1 SGHTA, CDR2 FQGNSA. CDR3 protein: CASSLNSLQSYGYTF. DNA for the CDR3: TGTGCCAGCAGCTTAAATAGTCTACAGTCCTATGGCTACACCTTC.